This T cell receptor (beta chain) was identified in a study of Ad26.COV2.S vaccination and SARS-CoV-2 variants. Whole-study findings and limits: Considerable breadth of spike-specific CD8+ and CD4+ T cell responses has reportedly been documented following vaccination. Recipients given vaccine exceeded placebo recipients in spike-specific TCR breadth. Those who received vaccine or placebo ended up with similar non-spike TCR breadth.

To note about this clone: Its antigen remains unidentified.

Treatment here: some 20 received Ad26.COV2.S at low or high dose, single or two shots; about 5 received placebo; per-sample allocation not given. Sampling was done on day 63 after the first vaccine or placebo injection. Participants' vaccine, an Ad26 vector, delivered Wuhan-strain SARS-CoV-2 spike. Germline CDR1 and CDR2: SGHDT and YYEEEE. The junction had 4 bases not matched to a gene; V was cut back by 3 bases and J by 4 bases. This CDR3 spans 15 amino acids. The repertoire was sequenced with immunoSEQ multiplex PCR; TCRdb's copy has only in-frame clones and lacks some. The repertoire holds 510,000 or so clones, with around nine tenths as singletons.

The starting material was peripheral blood, obtained in a trial of Ad26.COV2.S vaccine versus placebo. V and J are TRBV5-6 and TRBJ2-1; TRBD1 matches 10 bases. The TCR originated in a person between 18 and 60 years old who received the Ad26.COV2.S COVID-19 vaccine or a placebo. CDR3 sequence (DNA): TGTGCCAGCAGCTGGGACAGGGGAGGGTACAATGAGCAGTTCTTC. Protein sequence: CASSWDRGGYNEQFF.